This TCR beta chain was identified in a study of blood T cell repertoires in COVID-19. About the study: Spain, Italy and the United States supplied samples that represented acute and convalescent COVID-19.

The V and J ends lost 3 bases and 10 bases, in that order; junction bases with no gene match: 5. CDR3 length equals 12 residues. Per the germline V gene, CDR1 is SNHLY and CDR2 is FYNNEI. The method was immunoSEQ multiplex PCR; TCRdb's version includes in-frame clones alone and lacks a portion of them. Here the sample spans tens of thousands of clones, 80% to 95% being singletons. Sequenced: peripheral blood. This clonotype was sampled from a human donor in a cohort sampled during active COVID-19. The chain carries TRBV2 and TRBJ1-1; 7 positions match TRBD1. CDR3: CASSEDRLGAFF. DNA of the CDR3: TGTGCCAGCAGTGAGGACAGGCTAGGAGCTTTCTTT.